This T cell receptor beta chain appears in the sequencing data of a study of blood T cell repertoires in COVID-19. The CDR3 runs 14 residues. Germline-derived CDR1 and CDR2 are LGHDT and YNNKEL (reference sequence). The germline V and J ends were trimmed by 4 bases and 6 bases, with 14 bases remaining between them. The method was immunoSEQ multiplex PCR; TCRdb's version includes in-frame clones alone and lacks a portion of them. The sample has 400,000 or so clones, around 90% seen once. This clone was found once. Specimen: PBMCs or T cells enriched from blood (not recorded which). The sequence derives from a young man who had recovered from COVID-19. The chain joins TRBV3-1 (or the pseudogene TRBV3-2) to TRBJ2-3; D remains ambiguous. The DNA for the CDR3 is TGTGCCAGCAGCCCCCTGGGCTCCTCCGATACGCAGTATTTT. Translating it yields CASSPLGSSDTQYF.